A selection of T cell receptor beta chains follows, all from one sample in a study of OX40 agonist ivuxolimab in advanced cancers. Assay: immunoSEQ multiplex PCR; the TCRdb copy retains only in-frame clones and omits some. The sample gives more than 30,000 clones, approximately 89% of which show up once; about 9.6% is in the top ten. The sample in question was CD4+ or CD8+ T cells sorted from blood, obtained in a trial of the OX40 agonist ivuxolimab. These receptors were obtained from an adult with an advanced solid tumor such as melanoma, head and neck, liver or kidney cancer. The conserved cysteine and the conserved F or W are not part of the CDR3 here. Clone size is not always given. Where it is, it says once, few, many or a class for expanded clones.

TRBV18	-	TRBJ2-1	ASSPGSGRANEQF
TRBV10-3	-	TRBJ2-1	ARSPSGTYSEQF
TRBV28	-	TRBJ1-1	ASTPDGGLAF
TRBV7-7	-	TRBJ2-3	ASSPGGSPTDTQY
TRBV15	-	TRBJ1-5	ATSRVLEARQPQH
TRBV7-6	-	TRBJ2-2	ASSPGTGHTGELF
TRBV6-1	-	TRBJ2-3	ASRVGQYTDTQY
TRBV6-5	-	TRBJ1-4	ASSYSGPPNEKLF
TRBV6-6	-	TRBJ2-3	ASRSTPGLVADTQY
TRBV6-4	few	TRBJ1-1	ASSLDRETEAF
TRBV18	-	TRBJ2-1	ASSNDNNEQF
TRBV19	-	TRBJ1-1	ASNRGSPFNTEAF
TRBV5-1	-	TRBJ2-2	ASSSDITQGHTGELF
TRBV19	-	TRBJ1-5	ASSKQGSQPQH
TRBV30	-	TRBJ2-1	AWSVGTSSYNEQF
TRBV4-3	-	TRBJ2-1	ASSQEVLSGSNNEQF